The rows below give T cell receptor beta chains drawn from one sample of a study of T cell repertoires in cytomegalovirus infection. TCRdb fed the reads into MiXCR, producing one record per CDR3 protein. This table holds over 150,000 distinct CDR3 sequences, roughly a sixth found once. The sequenced sample consisted of CD8+ T cells from PBMCs. These receptor sequences come from a human donor in good health (CMV status not recorded). Some clones in this sample may be carry-over from other donors' samples. CDR3s include the opening cysteine and the closing phenylalanine or tryptophan. A D gene is named only where the DNA matches it firmly. A clone size is listed for some rows: how often the clone was seen (once, few, many), or a class if it is expanded.

TRBV7-6	TRBD2	15	NA	TRBJ2-1	CASSLLAGPDNEQFF	TGTGCCAGCAGCTTACTAGCGGGGCCCGACAATGAGCAGTTCTTC
TRBV7-2	TRBD2	15	NA	TRBJ2-1	CASSILAGPYNEQFF	TGTGCCAGCAGCATTCTAGCGGGGCCCTACAATGAGCAGTTCTTC
TRBV5-1	TRBD1	13	few	TRBJ2-1	CASGQGTLNEQFF	TGCGCCAGCGGACAGGGAACACTCAATGAGCAGTTCTTC
TRBV6-6	NA	12	few	TRBJ1-1	CATGETDTEAFF	TGTGCCACCGGGGAGACAGACACTGAAGCTTTCTTT
TRBV12-3/TRBV12-4	NA	13	NA	TRBJ2-7	CASSLGVSYEQYF	TGTGCCAGCAGTTTAGGGGTTTCCTACGAGCAGTACTTC
TRBV7-6	NA	12	few	TRBJ2-5	CASSPDGETQYF	TGTGCCAGCAGCCCGGACGGCGAGACCCAGTACTTC
TRBV5-8	NA	12	NA	TRBJ1-5	CASRGTDQPQHF	TGTGCCAGCAGGGGGACGGATCAGCCCCAGCATTTT
TRBV5-1	TRBD1	14	few	TRBJ1-1	CASSGTGGNTEAFF	TGCGCCAGCAGCGGGACAGGGGGGAACACTGAAGCTTTCTTT
TRBV12-5	NA	14	NA	TRBJ2-5	CASGHLGGGETQYF	TGTGCTAGTGGTCACCTAGGGGGAGGAGAGACCCAGTACTTC
TRBV7-6	NA	15	NA	TRBJ1-1	CASSRYNTEKTEAFF	TGTGCCAGCAGCCGGTATAACACGGAAAAGACTGAAGCTTTCTTT
TRBV10-2	TRBD1	14	few	TRBJ2-7	CASSERQGSNEQYF	TGCGCCAGCAGTGAGAGACAGGGGAGCAACGAGCAGTACTTC
TRBV28	NA	14	few	TRBJ1-5	CASSSVGVNQPQHF	TGTGCCAGCAGTTCGGTGGGGGTCAATCAGCCCCAGCATTTT
TRBV7-9	TRBD1	15	few	TRBJ1-2	CASSLDRGYSYGYTF	TGTGCCAGCAGCTTGGACAGGGGGTATAGCTATGGCTACACCTTC
TRBV12-3/TRBV12-4	NA	14	NA	TRBJ2-1	CASSPPAPDNEQFF	TGTGCCAGCAGTCCGCCGGCCCCGGACAATGAGCAGTTCTTC
TRBV6-5	NA	14	few	TRBJ1-1	CASSSQTVNTEAFF	TGTGCCAGCAGTTCCCAGACAGTGAACACTGAAGCTTTCTTT
TRBV28	NA	16	few	TRBJ2-3	CASSLVARSSTDTQYF	TGTGCCAGCAGTTTAGTCGCCAGGTCTAGCACAGATACGCAGTATTTT
TRBV20-1	NA	12	NA	TRBJ2-7	CSAPTGTYEQYF	TGCAGTGCTCCGACAGGCACCTACGAGCAGTACTTC
TRBV7-6	TRBD2	14	NA	TRBJ2-7	CASSFRGGLYEQYF	TGTGCCAGCAGCTTTCGGGGGGGTCTCTACGAGCAGTACTTC
TRBV15	TRBD1	18	few	TRBJ2-6	CATSNSGQAGSGANVLTF	TGTGCCACCAGTAACTCAGGACAGGCAGGCTCTGGGGCCAACGTCCTGACTTTC
TRBV27	NA	16	NA	TRBJ2-3	CASGGASQGGADTQYF	TGTGCCAGCGGGGGCGCCTCACAGGGTGGAGCAGATACGCAGTATTTT
TRBV7-9	TRBD2	15	NA	TRBJ2-1	CASSPSGGTYNEQFF	TGTGCCAGCAGCCCGAGCGGGGGGACGTACAATGAGCAGTTCTTC
TRBV7-9	NA	14	few	TRBJ1-5	CASSPAGENQPQHF	TGTGCCAGCAGCCCCGCAGGGGAGAATCAGCCCCAGCATTTT
TRBV18	NA	14	NA	TRBJ2-7	CASHGDSSSYEQYF	TGTGCCAGCCACGGGGACTCGAGCTCCTACGAGCAGTACTTC
TRBV14	NA	13	NA	TRBJ2-7	CASSPDKSGEQYF	TGTGCCAGCAGCCCGGACAAATCGGGAGAGCAGTACTTC
TRBV20-1	TRBD1	19	NA	TRBJ2-5	CSATSSDPDQGQSYETQYF	TGCAGTGCTACATCATCCGATCCGGACCAGGGACAGTCTTATGAGACCCAGTACTTC
TRBV7-9	TRBD1	16	few	TRBJ1-1	CASSLAWDSLNTEAFF	TGTGCCAGCAGCTTAGCATGGGACAGCTTGAACACTGAAGCTTTCTTT
TRBV7-2	NA	17	few	TRBJ2-1	CASSVSTSSGYYNEQFF	TGTGCCAGCAGCGTGTCTACCTCAAGCGGGTACTACAATGAGCAGTTCTTC
TRBV29-1	TRBD1	14	NA	TRBJ2-1	CSERTGSSYNEQFF	TGCAGCGAAAGGACAGGGAGCTCCTACAATGAGCAGTTCTTC
TRBV12-3/TRBV12-4	TRBD1	13	NA	TRBJ2-7	CASVDRGSYEQYF	TGTGCCAGCGTTGACAGGGGGTCCTACGAGCAGTACTTC
TRBV5-6	NA	15	large	TRBJ2-7	CASSLFTGRPYEQYF	TGTGCCAGCAGCTTGTTTACAGGGCGCCCCTACGAGCAGTACTTC
TRBV7-3	NA	15	few	TRBJ2-1	CASSFTRGNANEQFF	TGTGCCAGCAGCTTCACCCGGGGGAACGCCAATGAGCAGTTCTTC